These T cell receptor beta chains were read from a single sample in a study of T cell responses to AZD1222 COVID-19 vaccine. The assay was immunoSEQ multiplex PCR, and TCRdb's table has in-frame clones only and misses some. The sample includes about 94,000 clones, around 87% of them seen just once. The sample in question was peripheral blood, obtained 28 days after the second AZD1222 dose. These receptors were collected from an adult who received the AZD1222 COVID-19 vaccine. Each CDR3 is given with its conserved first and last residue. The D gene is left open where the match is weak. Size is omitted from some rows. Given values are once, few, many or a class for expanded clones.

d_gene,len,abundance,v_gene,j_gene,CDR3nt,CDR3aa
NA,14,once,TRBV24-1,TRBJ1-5,TGTGCCACCAGTGATTCCGGGGGCAATCAGCCCCAGCATTTT,CATSDSGGNQPQHF
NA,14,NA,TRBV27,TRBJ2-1,TGTGCCAGCAGTTTGCAGGGATCGGGCAATGAGCAGTTCTTC,CASSLQGSGNEQFF
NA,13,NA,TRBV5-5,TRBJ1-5,TGTGCCAGCGCGGCGGCAGGACATCAGCCCCAGCATTTT,CASAAAGHQPQHF
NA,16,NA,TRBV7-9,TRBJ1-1,TGTGCCAGCAGCCCCGGGAAGGGATCTATGAACACTGAAGCTTTCTTT,CASSPGKGSMNTEAFF
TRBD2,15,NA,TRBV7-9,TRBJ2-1,TGTGCCAGCAGCTGGGGGACTAGGGCGCTTGGTGAGCAGTTCTTC,CASSWGTRALGEQFF
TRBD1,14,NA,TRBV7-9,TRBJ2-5,TGTGCCAGCAGCCGGGACAGGGCACAAGAGACCCAGTACTTC,CASSRDRAQETQYF
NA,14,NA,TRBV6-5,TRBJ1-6,TGTGCCAGCAGTTACCAGGGGATGAATTCACCCCTCCACTTT,CASSYQGMNSPLHF
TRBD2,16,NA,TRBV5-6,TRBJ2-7,TGTGCCAGCAGCTTTTTTAGGGCAGGGACTATCAACGAGCAGTACTTC,CASSFFRAGTINEQYF
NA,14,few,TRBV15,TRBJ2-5,TGTGCCACCAGCCCCCGCCGGGGGCCAGAGACCCAGTACTTC,CATSPRRGPETQYF
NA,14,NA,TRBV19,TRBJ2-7,TGTGCCAGTAGTATCGGGACCGGTACCTACGAGCAGTACTTC,CASSIGTGTYEQYF
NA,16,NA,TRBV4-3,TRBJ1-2,TGCGCCAGCAGCCAAGATCTTCGGTCAATTAACTATGGCTACACCTTC,CASSQDLRSINYGYTF
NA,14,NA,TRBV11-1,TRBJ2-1,TGTGCCAGCAGTCTAGGGGGGCTAGTTGATGAGCAGTTCTTC,CASSLGGLVDEQFF
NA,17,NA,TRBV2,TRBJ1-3,TGTGCCAGCAGTGAAGGCGTAGGTCACCCGGGGGGAAACACCATATATTTT,CASSEGVGHPGGNTIYF
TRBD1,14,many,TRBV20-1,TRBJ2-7,TGCAGTGCTAGTTCCGGGACAGGGGTCTACGAGCAGTACTTC,CSASSGTGVYEQYF
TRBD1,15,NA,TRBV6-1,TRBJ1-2,TGTGCCAGCAGTGAATGGACAGGACCTAACTATGGCTACACCTTC,CASSEWTGPNYGYTF
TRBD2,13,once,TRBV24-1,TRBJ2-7,TGTGCCACCAAGCGGGGGTGGGCCTACGAGCAGTACTTC,CATKRGWAYEQYF
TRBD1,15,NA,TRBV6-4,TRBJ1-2,TGTGCCAGCAGCCCCTCAGGGGGAGGAAACTATGGCTACACCTTC,CASSPSGGGNYGYTF
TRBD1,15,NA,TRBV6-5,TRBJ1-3,TGTGCCAGCAGTTACTCGCCAGGGGGAGGAAACACCATATATTTT,CASSYSPGGGNTIYF
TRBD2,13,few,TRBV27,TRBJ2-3,TGTGCCAGCAGGAGGGGAGGGACAGATACGCAGTATTTT,CASRRGGTDTQYF
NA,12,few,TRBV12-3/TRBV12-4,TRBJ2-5,TGTGCCAGCGGCCCAAAGGGAGTGACCCAGTACTTC,CASGPKGVTQYF
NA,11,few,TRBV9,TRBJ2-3,TGTGCCAGCAGCGTTGCAGATACGCAGTATTTT,CASSVADTQYF
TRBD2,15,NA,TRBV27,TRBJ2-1,TGTGCCAGCAGTTCCTGGGGCGGGAGCTACAATGAGCAGTTCTTC,CASSSWGGSYNEQFF
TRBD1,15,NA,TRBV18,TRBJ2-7,TGTGCCAGCTCACCCAGGGACAGGGCCCCCTACGAGCAGTACTTC,CASSPRDRAPYEQYF
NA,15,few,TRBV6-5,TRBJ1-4,TGTGCCAGTGGTCAGGTGGGGGGAACTAATGAAAAACTGTTTTTT,CASGQVGGTNEKLFF
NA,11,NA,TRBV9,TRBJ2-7,TGTGCCAGCAGCCTAGGGTCCGAGCAGTACTTC,CASSLGSEQYF
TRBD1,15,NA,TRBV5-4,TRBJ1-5,TGTGCCAGCAGCGAACAGGGGCGTCTTTCCCAGCCCCAGCATTTT,CASSEQGRLSQPQHF
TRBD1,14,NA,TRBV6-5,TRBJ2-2,TGTGCCAGCAGTTCGCAGGGGGCGGCCGGGGAGCTGTTTTTT,CASSSQGAAGELFF
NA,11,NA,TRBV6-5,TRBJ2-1,TGTGCCAGCATGCTTTACAATGAGCAGTTCTTC,CASMLYNEQFF
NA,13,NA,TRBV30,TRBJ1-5,TGTGCCTGGACAGTTGATAGCAATCAGCCCCAGCATTTT,CAWTVDSNQPQHF
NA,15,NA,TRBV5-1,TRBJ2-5,TGCGCCAGCAGCCAAGGGGGACGTGGACAAGAGACCCAGTACTTC,CASSQGGRGQETQYF
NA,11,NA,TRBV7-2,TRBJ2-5,TGTGCCAGCAGCTTAGTGAGGACCCAGTACTTC,CASSLVRTQYF
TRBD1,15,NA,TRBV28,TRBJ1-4,TGTGCCAGCAGTTCTTCCGGGACAGATAATGAAAAACTGTTTTTT,CASSSSGTDNEKLFF
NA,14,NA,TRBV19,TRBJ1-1,TGTGCCAGTAGTATATTAGGGATGAACACTGAAGCTTTCTTT,CASSILGMNTEAFF
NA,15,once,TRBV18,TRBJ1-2,TGTGCCAGCTCACCCTCGACCGGACAGATCTATGGCTACACCTTC,CASSPSTGQIYGYTF
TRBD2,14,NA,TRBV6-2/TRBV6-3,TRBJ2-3,TGTGCCAGCAGTCTAGCGGGGGGCCCAGATACGCAGTATTTT,CASSLAGGPDTQYF
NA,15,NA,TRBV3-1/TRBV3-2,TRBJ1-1,TGTGCCAGCAGCCAAGATCGACATCGGGACACTGAAGCTTTCTTT,CASSQDRHRDTEAFF
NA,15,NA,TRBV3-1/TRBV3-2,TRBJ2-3,TGTGCCAGCAGCCATGAGGGGCAGACTTACGATACGCAGTATTTT,CASSHEGQTYDTQYF
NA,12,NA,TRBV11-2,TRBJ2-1,TGTGCCAGCAGCCCAGGTGGGAATGAGCAGTTCTTC,CASSPGGNEQFF
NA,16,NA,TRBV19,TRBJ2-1,TGTGCCAGTAGTGGAATTGCGGGCTCGTATAACAATGAGCAGTTCTTC,CASSGIAGSYNNEQFF
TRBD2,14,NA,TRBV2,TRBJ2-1,TGTGCCAGCAGGGACGGGACTAGCGGGAAGTGGCCGTTCTTC,CASRDGTSGKWPFF
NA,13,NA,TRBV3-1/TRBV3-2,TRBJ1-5,TGTGCCAGCAGTCAGATCCCTAATCAGCCCCAGCATTTT,CASSQIPNQPQHF
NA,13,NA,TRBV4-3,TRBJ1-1,TGCGCCAGCAGCCAAGCGAGAGGGATAGAAGCTTTCTTT,CASSQARGIEAFF
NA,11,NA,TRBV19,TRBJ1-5,TGTGCCAGTAGTGATTATAGGCTCCAGCATTTT,CASSDYRLQHF